The clone carrying this T cell receptor (beta chain) was picked up a small number of times. Its cognate antigen is unknown. This entry belongs to a study of T cell repertoires in cytomegalovirus infection. Findings and caveats of the study: The response measured ex vivo was dominated by TCR beta clonotypes (HLA-C-restricted and CMV-specific).

MiXCR, run by TCRdb on the reads, gives a single entry per CDR3 protein. The sample includes about 920,000 distinct CDR3 sequences, under 40% of them seen just once. The sequence was collected from a human donor in good health (CMV status not recorded). Some clones in this sample may be carry-over from other donors' samples. The sequenced sample was cultured CD8+ T cells from PBMCs, obtained from culture after CMV antigen stimulation.

The CDR3 DNA is TGCAGTGCTAGAGTTCGGGCTAGCGGGGAGCTCGAGCAGTACTTC. Its protein product is CSARVRASGELEQYF. This rearrangement joins TRBV20-1 to TRBJ2-7; 9 positions agree with TRBD2. The ends lost 1 base at V and 6 bases at J; junction bases unmatched: 10. Germline V CDR1 and CDR2: DFQATT, SNEGSKA (reference sequence). This CDR3 comprises 15 residues.